The 18 T cell receptor beta chains below were found in one sample sequenced in a study of T-cell reconstitution after alpha-beta-depleted transplantation in children listed by TCRdb under 2016. Library preparation employed PCR. Sequencing instrument: Illumina HiSeq 2500. TCR library preparation used molecular barcoding, with unique molecular identifiers applied to normalize quantification of the TCRbeta repertoire. TCRdb cleaned the public reads at Q25 with fastp, built clones with MiXCR and kept in-frame beta chains. Under each unique CDR3 protein, matching rows form one entry showing the most common genes and DNA. This sample is represented by nearly 400,000 distinct CDR3 sequences; about 20% of them were singletons. The top ten clonotypes cover around 3.9% of the sample. The specimen comprised PBMCs from the stem cell graft donor, sampled from the stem cell graft. The source of these receptors is a human donor who donated a stem cell graft to a child with acute myeloid leukemia.

A few counts support this clonotype. The chain joins TRBV28 to TRBJ2-7; either TRBD1 or TRBD2 may fit D (5 bases each). The germline gives CDR1 MDHEN, CDR2 SYDVKM. With 3 bases removed from V and 7 bases from J, the gap between germline ends came to 19 bases. The CDR3 is 15 amino acids. CDR3 in amino acids: CASSLAGLRVGEQYF. CDR3 nucleotide sequence: TGTGCCAGCAGTTTGGCCGGACTCAGGGTTGGAGAGCAGTACTTC.

The chain employs TRBV6-2 or TRBV6-3 and TRBJ2-1; 13 bases align to TRBD2. V lost 6 bases, J lost 8 bases, and 10 bases stayed unmatched. The CDR3 spans 16 residues. The germline gives CDR1 MNHEY, CDR2 SVGEGT. CDR3 DNA sequence: TGTGCCAGCAGCCCCGTTAGGACTAGCGGGAGTCATGAGCAGTTCTTC. Protein: CASSPVRTSGSHEQFF.

This sequence joins TRBV3-1 and TRBJ1-2; TRBD1 aligns across 9 bases. Germline CDR1 reads LGHDT; CDR2 reads YNNKEL (reference sequence). J lost 1 base, V lost 4 bases, and 7 bases had no gene match. CDR3 length equals 16 residues. CDR3 sequence: CASSPSDRGRNYGYTF. The CDR3 nucleotides read TGTGCCAGCAGCCCATCGGACAGGGGACGTAACTATGGCTACACCTTC.

The chain links TRBV25-1 to TRBJ2-7, with D possibly TRBD1 on 8 matching bases. The CDR3 contains 16 residues. The V end was cut by 5 bases, the J end by 2 bases, with 19 bases between. CDR1 and CDR2 (germline): MGHDK, SYGVNS. In nucleotides, the CDR3 is TGTGCCAGCAGTATTGGACAGGGAGGGAATACCTACGAGCAGTACTTC. It yields the protein CASSIGQGGNTYEQYF.

The table lists this clonotype with a few counts. In DNA, the CDR3 is TGTGCCAGCAGTCACCAATACCTACAGGACAGGCTCTACGAGCAGTACTTC. This gives the protein CASSHQYLQDRLYEQYF. The gene calls are TRBV27 and TRBJ2-7; the match to TRBD1 covers 7 bases. V gave up 5 bases and J gave up 3 bases; unmatched junction bases: 16. The germline V gene has CDR1 MNHEY and CDR2 SMNVEV (reference sequence). The CDR3 is 17 amino acids.

This clonotype was seen more than once but under ten times. The chain uses TRBV15 and TRBJ2-5; D not resolved. V was cut by 1 base and J by 2 bases, with 5 bases left in between. Germline assignment: CDR1 LNHNV and CDR2 YYDKDF (reference sequence). This CDR3 is 13 amino acids long. The CDR3 region is CATSRVQQETQYF. Written as DNA, the CDR3 is TGTGCCACCAGCAGAGTTCAGCAAGAGACCCAGTACTTC. The complete variable domain, with remaining parts taken from reference TRBV15 and TRBJ2-5, reads DAMVIQNPRYQVTQFGKPVTLSCSQTLNHNVMYWYQQKSSQAPKLLFHYYDKDFNNEADTPDNFQSRRPNTSFCFLDIRSPGLGDTAMYLCATSRVQQETQYFGPGTRLLVL.

This clonotype has just a few counts. This chain joins TRBV6-1 and TRBJ2-3; TRBD2 matches 10 bases. The V segment lost 2 bases and the J segment 2 bases; nucleotides outside the gene matches: 7. CDR3 size: 17 residues. The germline gives CDR1 MNHNS, CDR2 SASEGT. The CDR3: CASSEYTLAGPTDTQYF. The CDR3 DNA reads TGTGCCAGCAGTGAATATACACTAGCGGGACCCACAGATACGCAGTATTTT.

This clonotype came up a few times. V gene TRBV7-2 combines with J gene TRBJ2-5; tentatively, D is TRBD1 or TRBD2 (5 bases each). CDR1 is SGHTA and CDR2 is FQGNSA in the germline V gene. Trimming took off 6 bases at V and 5 bases at J, with 19 bases between the two ends. CDR3 length: 15 residues. This CDR3 is CASRTSARWGETQYF. The CDR3 nucleotides read TGTGCCAGCAGAACGTCGGCACGTTGGGGGGAGACCCAGTACTTC.

V usage is TRBV6-2 or TRBV6-3 and J usage is TRBJ2-3; TRBD2 might be the D (5 bases). The CDR3 spans 15 residues. CDR1 is MNHEY and CDR2 is SVGEGT in the germline V gene. Trimming removed 0 bases from V and 0 bases from J, with 7 bases in between. CDR3 nucleotide sequence: TGTGCCAGCAGTTACTCTGGCGGGAGCACAGATACGCAGTATTTT. This translates into CASSYSGGSTDTQYF.

This clonotype was observed a few times. The chain is built from TRBV29-1 and TRBJ2-7, with 9 bases aligning to TRBD2. Germline loops: CDR1 SQVTM, CDR2 ANQGSEA. CDR3 size: 14 residues. V shed 6 bases, J shed 6 bases, and the junction held 12 bases outside the gene matches. The CDR3 sequence is CSVGVSGSPIEQYF. CDR3 in DNA: TGCAGCGTGGGGGTTAGCGGGAGCCCCATCGAGCAGTACTTC.

This clonotype was recorded a few times. The chain carries TRBV12-3 or TRBV12-4 and TRBJ2-3; a possible D gene is TRBD2 (8 bases). This CDR3 has 17 residues. V was cut by 5 bases and J by 4 bases, with 22 bases left in between. The CDR3 DNA reads as TGTGCCAGCAGTCCCGGGACTAGAGGGGGCTCAGCAGATACGCAGTATTTT. Translation: CASSPGTRGGSADTQYF.

The rearrangement joins TRBV29-1 to TRBJ2-1, with D possibly being TRBD1 (6 bases). CDR3 length equals 12 residues. Deletions cut 6 bases from V and 6 bases from J, with 12 bases between. The V gene's germline CDR1 is SQVTM and CDR2 ANQGSEA. CDR3 nucleotide sequence: TGCAGCGTCCTGGGGGCTACCAATGAGCAGTTCTTC. It translates to CSVLGATNEQFF.

V gene TRBV12-3 or TRBV12-4 combines with J gene TRBJ2-7; 9 positions agree with TRBD2. V lost 3 bases, J lost 4 bases, and 4 bases stayed unmatched. The CDR3 is 14 residues long. The chain's CDR3 is CASSFALAGYEQYF. The CDR3 DNA reads TGTGCCAGCAGTTTCGCCCTAGCGGGGTACGAGCAGTACTTC.

In its sample, this clonotype was seen many times. The V call is TRBV7-2, the J call TRBJ2-3; TRBD2 aligns across 11 bases. The CDR3 consists of 16 residues. V dropped 5 bases and J dropped 2; count of bases not matched to a gene: 6. Germline CDR1 SGHTA, CDR2 FQGNSA. The CDR3 region is CASSLTSGSPTDTQYF. The CDR3 DNA follows: TGTGCCAGCAGCCTAACTAGCGGGAGTCCCACAGATACGCAGTATTTT.

This rearrangement joins TRBV29-1 to TRBJ1-1; D not resolved. CDR3 length: 14 amino acids. Germline lookup yields CDR1 SQVTM and CDR2 ANQGSEA. The V and J ends lost 6 bases and 5 bases respectively, with 19 bases between them. The CDR3 reads CSVKSKGSWTEAFF. CDR3 DNA: TGCAGCGTAAAATCTAAGGGATCGTGGACTGAAGCTTTCTTT.

This clonotype was counted many times. V and J are TRBV29-1 and TRBJ2-4; D is perhaps TRBD2 (5 bases). From germline, CDR1 is SQVTM and CDR2 ANQGSEA. The CDR3 has 15 amino acids. V was trimmed by 0 bases and J by 1 base, leaving 10 bases between them. The CDR3: CSVEEGSTAKNIQYF. CDR3 sequence (DNA): TGCAGCGTTGAAGAGGGGAGCACGGCCAAAAACATTCAGTACTTC.

In its sample, this clonotype was seen a few times. The chain uses TRBV12-3 or TRBV12-4 and TRBJ2-5; 7 positions agree with TRBD2. V shed 3 bases, J shed 2 bases, and the junction held 6 bases outside the gene matches. This CDR3 is 15 amino acids long. CDR3 bases: TGTGCCAGCAGTTTTTTGGGGACTACGCAAGAGACCCAGTACTTC. Encoded protein: CASSFLGTTQETQYF.

There are many counts of this clonotype. This chain links TRBV9 with TRBJ2-2; D unresolved. The CDR3 extends over 12 amino acids. Germline CDR1 SGDLS, CDR2 YYNGEE. The ends were cut back, 1 base at V and 7 bases at J, with 5 bases in the middle. CDR3 nucleotides: TGTGCCAGCAGCGTATGGGGCGGGGAGCTGTTTTTT. Translation: CASSVWGGELFF.